Below are 14 T cell receptor beta chains sequenced from a single sample in a study of technical replicates of blood from several donors. The repertoire was sequenced with immunoSEQ multiplex PCR; TCRdb's copy has only in-frame clones and lacks some. The sample holds about 88,000 clones, approximately 94% seen once. Material: T cells isolated from PBMCs. These receptor sequences come from a human donor in good health.

The chain recombines TRBV19 with TRBJ2-7, with a possible D match to TRBD2 (6 bases). Germline CDR1 is LNHDA and CDR2 is SQIVND (reference sequence). V was pared by 1 base and J by 3 bases, with 16 bases between. This CDR3 is 16 amino acids long. The CDR3 DNA reads as TGTGCCAGTAGTATAGTGTCAGTCGGGGGAAACTACGAGCAGTACTTC. Translation gives CASSIVSVGGNYEQYF.

The chain joins TRBV10-3 to TRBJ1-2; a weak D match, TRBD1 (6 bases). V gave up 5 bases and J gave up 3 bases, with 10 bases separating them. The CDR3 sequence is 13 residues long. The germline V gene encodes CDR1 ENHRY and CDR2 SYGVKD. CDR3 nucleotides: TGTGCCATCAGTCAGGGGACGGACTATGGCTACACCTTC. This codes for CAISQGTDYGYTF.

The gene calls are TRBV27 and TRBJ2-1; 8 bases map to TRBD2. CDR3 length equals 16 residues. The germline gives CDR1 MNHEY, CDR2 SMNVEV (reference sequence). V trimming: 10 bases; J trimming: 8 bases; junction bases outside the gene matches: 19. CDR3 in amino acids: CATTPRPGLVIHEQFF. The DNA for the CDR3 is TGTGCCACCACCCCCCGTCCGGGACTAGTGATCCATGAGCAGTTCTTC.

This chain joins TRBV4-1 and TRBJ2-5; 7 bases agree with TRBD1. Germline V gene sequence: CDR1 MGHRA, CDR2 YSYEKL. This CDR3 region has 12 residues. V was pared by 4 bases and J by 13 bases, with 9 bases of the junction left unmatched. Written as DNA, the CDR3 is TGCGCCAGCAGCCCCGGAGGCAGGGGGAGGTACTTC. Translating it yields CASSPGGRGRYF.

The chain uses TRBV4-1 and TRBJ2-3; 8 positions agree with TRBD2. CDR3 length: 17 amino acids. Germline V gene sequence: CDR1 MGHRA, CDR2 YSYEKL. The V segment lost 3 bases and the J segment 4 bases; nucleotides outside the gene matches: 12. The CDR3 reads CASSQPGSGIGPDTQYF. The CDR3 DNA follows: TGCGCCAGCAGCCAGCCGGGTAGCGGGATTGGGCCAGATACGCAGTATTTT.

The chain couples TRBV5-4 to TRBJ2-3; TRBD2 agrees at 9 bases. Germline-derived CDR1 and CDR2 are SGHNT and YYREEE (reference sequence). Trimming cost V 4 bases and J 1 base; bases outside gene matches: 13. The CDR3 loop spans 18 amino acids. CDR3 coding DNA: TGTGCCAGCAGCCCACGGAACCTTCGGACTAGCGGCACAGATACGCAGTATTTT. This gives the protein CASSPRNLRTSGTDTQYF.

The V call is TRBV5-6, the J call TRBJ2-7, with unresolved D. This CDR3 is built from 13 residues. Looked up from germline, CDR1 is SGHDT and CDR2 is YYEEEE. The V end lost 0 bases, the J end lost 4 bases, and 8 bases lay between the germline ends. CDR3 DNA sequence: TGTGCCAGCAGCTTGGATCAGACATACGAGCAGTACTTC. Translating gives CASSLDQTYEQYF. The full variable domain, in which reference TRBV5-6 and TRBJ2-7 provide the parts outside the CDR3, is DAGVTQSPTHLIKTRGQQVTLRCSPKSGHDTVSWYQQALGQGPQFIFQYYEEEERQRGNFPDRFSGHQFPNYSSELNVNALLLGDSALYLCASSLDQTYEQYFGPGTRLTVT.

This clone is a singleton in its sample. The chain employs TRBV5-6 and TRBJ1-4, with TRBD1 matching 11 bases. The germline V gene has CDR1 SGHDT and CDR2 YYEEEE. The junction had 9 bases not matched to a gene; V was cut back by 0 bases and J by 5 bases. The CDR3 sequence is 18 residues long. This CDR3 is CASSLDITGTGGNEKLFF. The CDR3 DNA sequence: TGTGCCAGCAGCTTGGACATAACCGGGACAGGGGGGAATGAAAAACTGTTTTTT.

This chain connects TRBV27 to TRBJ2-7, with 11 bases fitting TRBD2. The J segment lost 7 bases and the V segment lost 6 bases, leaving 23 bases of the junction unmatched. This CDR3 region has 19 residues. Germline CDR1 reads MNHEY; CDR2 reads SMNVEV (reference sequence). The DNA of the CDR3 is TGTGCCAGCAGGAAGGGAGTAGCGGGAGGGCCGAGTAGACTGTCTGAGCAGTACTTC. It yields the protein CASRKGVAGGPSRLSEQYF.

The CDR3 sequence: CASSLRDRGLSTDTQYF. The CDR3 DNA sequence: TGTGCCAGCAGCCTCCGGGACAGGGGGCTAAGCACAGATACGCAGTATTTT. The chain couples TRBV5-6 to TRBJ2-3, with TRBD1 matching 12 bases. The CDR3 contains 17 residues. Germline V gives CDR1 SGHDT, CDR2 YYEEEE. Unmatched junction bases numbered 6, after V lost 4 bases and J lost 0 bases.

V gene TRBV11-2 combines with J gene TRBJ2-3, with D possibly TRBD1 on 5 matching bases. The length of the CDR3 is 16 residues. V was shortened by 2 bases and J by 0 bases, with 12 bases between the two germline ends. Germline V gene lookup returns CDR1 SGHAT and CDR2 FQNNGV. The CDR3 here is CASSLRSRVSTDTQYF. DNA of the CDR3: TGTGCCAGCAGCTTACGGTCCAGGGTCAGCACAGATACGCAGTATTTT.

The gene calls are TRBV11-3 and TRBJ1-2, with D tentatively TRBD1 (6 bases). The CDR3 has 13 amino acids. Trimming pared 3 bases from V and 4 bases from J, leaving 9 bases between. Germline CDR1 and CDR2: SGHNT and YENEEA. The CDR3 DNA is TGTGCCAGCAGCTTCCCAGGGGCCTATGGCTACACCTTC. Protein: CASSFPGAYGYTF.

The chain has TRBV28 and TRBJ2-1; 9 bases agree with TRBD2. The CDR3 runs 15 residues. The germline gives CDR1 MDHEN, CDR2 SYDVKM. The junction had 10 bases not matched to a gene; V was cut back by 1 base and J by 12 bases. CDR3: CASSLLAGTSLGQFF. The CDR3 nucleotides are TGTGCCAGCAGTTTATTGGCCGGGACTAGCCTTGGGCAGTTCTTC.

This chain connects TRBV6-5 to TRBJ2-3, with D perhaps TRBD1 (6 bases). V was shortened by 5 bases and J by 4 bases, with 13 bases between the two germline ends. Germline values: CDR1 MNHEY, CDR2 SVGAGI. The CDR3 spans 14 residues. CDR3 coding DNA: TGTGCCAGCAGTCAGGGACACTCTGCAGATACGCAGTATTTT. It codes for CASSQGHSADTQYF.